Listed below are T cell receptor beta chains from one sample, sequenced in a study of T cell repertoires in cytomegalovirus infection. TCRdb itself ran the reads through MiXCR, one entry per CDR3 protein. The sample shows 510,000 or so distinct CDR3 sequences, more than 25% of them seen only once. Sequenced input: PBMCs. These receptors were obtained from a human donor in good health (CMV status not recorded). Some clones in this sample may be carry-over from other donors' samples. Each CDR3 is given with its conserved first and last residue. A D gene is named only where the DNA matches it firmly. Rows may omit the clone size; those that give it use once, few, many or a size class.

J	size	V	D	CDR3	DNA
TRBJ1-4	NA	TRBV4-2	NA	CASSPAAINEKLFF	TGTGCCAGCAGCCCGGCAGCTATTAATGAAAAACTGTTTTTT
TRBJ2-7	NA	TRBV14	TRBD1	CASSRKGRDRGIYEQYF	TGTGCCAGCAGCCGTAAAGGTCGGGACAGGGGGATCTACGAGCAGTACTTC
TRBJ1-1	NA	TRBV18	NA	CASSPQDLNTEAFF	TGTGCCAGCTCACCCCAGGACCTGAACACTGAAGCTTTCTTT
TRBJ1-4	NA	TRBV6-6	NA	CASSYLTARQREKLFF	TGTGCCAGCAGTTACCTTACGGCCCGACAGAGGGAAAAACTGTTTTTT
TRBJ2-7	NA	TRBV7-9	NA	CASSLVALNYEQYF	TGTGCCAGCAGCTTAGTAGCACTAAACTACGAGCAGTACTTC
TRBJ1-6	few	TRBV28	NA	CASSRGTGWNSPLHF	TGTGCCAGCAGTCGAGGGACGGGGTGGAATTCACCCCTCCACTTT
TRBJ1-2	NA	TRBV9	NA	CASQRASSNYGYTF	TGTGCCAGTCAAAGAGCCAGCTCAAACTATGGCTACACCTTC
TRBJ1-2	NA	TRBV29-1	NA	CSVGGQIYGYTF	TGCAGCGTGGGAGGACAGATCTATGGCTACACCTTC
TRBJ2-3	many	TRBV7-2	TRBD1	CASSSTKGAVNTQYF	TGTGCCAGCAGTTCGACAAAGGGGGCGGTGAATACGCAGTATTTT
TRBJ2-1	many	TRBV7-2	NA	CASSLSETRYNEQFF	TGTGCCAGCAGCTTATCCGAGACTCGATACAATGAGCAGTTCTTC
TRBJ1-1	once	TRBV2	NA	CASSDRRADTEAFF	TGTGCCAGCAGTGACCGCAGGGCCGACACTGAAGCTTTCTTT
TRBJ2-5	NA	TRBV4-3	NA	CARGRGETQYF	TGCGCCAGGGGTCGAGGGGAGACCCAGTACTTC
TRBJ2-7	many	TRBV6-2/TRBV6-3	NA	CASGEWGEQYF	TGTGCCAGCGGGGAATGGGGCGAGCAGTACTTC
TRBJ2-7	NA	TRBV28	NA	CASSFVLAPNTSYEQYF	TGTGCCAGCAGTTTCGTTTTAGCGCCAAATACATCCTACGAGCAGTACTTC
TRBJ1-5	many	TRBV7-2	NA	CASSFLGNQPQHF	TGTGCCAGCAGCTTCTTAGGAAATCAGCCCCAGCATTTT
TRBJ1-1	many	TRBV7-2	TRBD1	CASSLHRGHAEAFF	TGTGCCAGCAGCTTACACAGGGGACACGCTGAAGCTTTCTTT
TRBJ2-7	many	TRBV7-2	TRBD2	CASSLGASGGTSYEQYF	TGTGCCAGCAGCTTAGGGGCTAGCGGGGGGACTTCCTACGAGCAGTACTTC
TRBJ1-2	few	TRBV28	NA	CASSFFASDYGYTF	TGTGCCAGCAGTTTTTTCGCGTCGGACTATGGCTACACCTTC
TRBJ2-1	many	TRBV7-2	NA	CASRPPSYNEQFF	TGTGCCAGCCGGCCCCCCTCCTACAATGAGCAGTTCTTC
TRBJ2-1	many	TRBV7-9	NA	CASSLGEYNEQFF	TGTGCCAGCAGCTTGGGAGAGTACAATGAGCAGTTCTTC
TRBJ2-3	few	TRBV28	NA	CASSPRKESYLDTQYF	TGTGCCAGCAGTCCCCGGAAGGAGTCGTACTTAGATACGCAGTATTTT
TRBJ1-1	few	TRBV6-2/TRBV6-3	NA	CASRSSKDGTEAFF	TGTGCCAGCAGGAGCTCTAAGGACGGCACTGAAGCTTTCTTT